This is a list of T cell receptor beta chains from one sample in a study of blood T cells in healthy people across ages. One entry per CDR3 protein results from TCRdb running MiXCR on the 5' RACE reads. The table has about a million distinct CDR3 sequences, roughly 48% seen once. What was sequenced was blood. These receptors originate from a man aged 30 to 45 in good health. Each CDR3 is given without its conserved first and last residue.

CDR3 protein	J gene	V gene
SAVTGKETQY	TRBJ2-5	TRBV20-1
SASGGYNSPLH	TRBJ1-6	TRBV20-1
SAGGTGSYNEQF	TRBJ2-1	TRBV20-1
ASHVPGAYEQY	TRBJ2-7	TRBV2
ASSLSAGSEAF	TRBJ1-1	TRBV7-9
SARDPLGDSPDTGELF	TRBJ2-2	TRBV20-1
ASSWDKEETQY	TRBJ2-5	TRBV7-2
ATRGEGNIQY	TRBJ2-4	TRBV15
ASNSGLASYNEQF	TRBJ2-1	TRBV12-3/TRBV12-4
SAGLSGGPYNEQF	TRBJ2-1	TRBV20-1
ASSPDRLTYEQY	TRBJ2-7	TRBV3-1
ASSVRQSGSYNEQF	TRBJ2-1	TRBV9
ASKDRPEGTEAF	TRBJ1-1	TRBV6-6
ASRGGGYYGYT	TRBJ1-2	TRBV9
SAMTGVYGYT	TRBJ1-2	TRBV20-1
ASSADWVLLDTDTQY	TRBJ2-3	TRBV25-1
ASSQGGGQGYGYT	TRBJ1-2	TRBV3-1
ASRGWGGTSTDTQY	TRBJ2-3	TRBV7-9
ASSQADRGRDGYT	TRBJ1-2	TRBV4-2
ATSDSGTGSYEQY	TRBJ2-7	TRBV24-1
SLPGLPYNEQF	TRBJ2-1	TRBV20-1
ASSKPRTSLEYEQY	TRBJ2-7	TRBV21-1
ASSPSLGTSATYGQY	TRBJ2-5	TRBV13
ASRTDRAEFSSYNEQY	NA	TRBV6-1
ASSLNGASGGQETQY	NA	TRBV5-1